These 29 T cell receptor beta chains were sequenced from one sample in a study of T cells expressing NK-cell markers. TCRdb reprocessed the 5' RACE reads, keeping one entry per CDR3 protein, no DNA. The sample data list about 380,000 distinct CDR3 sequences. Sequencing input: blood T cells: a sorted CD56 or NKG2C T cell subset, CD4+ or CD8+ T cells, or bulk PBMC T cells (not recorded which). These receptors were taken from a man aged 18-75 years in good health.

V gene TRBV12-5 combines with J gene TRBJ2-5; the TRBD1 assignment by TCRdb is unverifiable without DNA. Germline V gene data show CDR1 as LGHNT and CDR2 as FRNRAP. The CDR3 runs to 14 residues. CDR3 amino acids: CASGSTGWKETQYF.

This chain uses TRBV15 with TRBJ1-2; TCRdb calls TRBD1, which cannot be checked without DNA. CDR3 size: 19 residues. The V gene's germline CDR1 is LNHNV and CDR2 YYDKDF (reference sequence). CDR3 sequence reads: CATSSSRGQSLLYLYGYTF.

The chain joins TRBV9 to TRBJ1-1; TCRdb indicates TRBD1, and absent DNA this call remains unverified. Germline CDR1 reads SGDLS; CDR2 reads YYNGEE. The CDR3 covers 12 residues. Here the CDR3 reads CASSLSTGEAFF.

The chain uses TRBV30 and TRBJ1-2; TCRdb returns TRBD1, unconfirmable since there is no DNA. Germline V gene data show CDR1 as GTSNPN and CDR2 as SVGIG (reference sequence). This CDR3 spans 13 amino acids. Here the CDR3 reads CAWGRQPHYGYTF.

V and J are TRBV5-1 and TRBJ1-1. CDR1 is SGHRS and CDR2 is YFSETQ in the germline V gene. The length of the CDR3 is 15 residues. The CDR3 loop reads CASSRGDTGNTEAFF.

This rearrangement joins TRBV5-1 to TRBJ2-3; with no DNA, the TCRdb D assignment of TRBD1 cannot be verified. Germline-derived CDR1 and CDR2 are SGHRS and YFSETQ. The CDR3 has 18 residues. CDR3 loop: CASSLWTGGGSGTDTQYF.

The V and J genes are TRBV28 and TRBJ2-2; TCRdb lists TRBD2, though no DNA is available to test this call. The germline gives CDR1 MDHEN, CDR2 SYDVKM. This CDR3 contains 15 residues. The CDR3 sequence: CASRLLAANTGELFF.

The chain joins TRBV29-1 to TRBJ1-1; without DNA, the TCRdb call of TRBD1 cannot be checked. Germline CDR1 is SQVTM and CDR2 is ANQGSEA. This CDR3 spans 13 amino acids. This CDR3 is CSVPWTGHTEAFF.

V is TRBV20-1 and J is TRBJ1-1; TCRdb reports TRBD1, a call that lacks DNA to check it against. Germline CDR1 is DFQATT and CDR2 is SNEGSKA (reference sequence). There are 13 residues in the CDR3. The CDR3 loop is CRAPGTGGTEAFF.

The genes are TRBV6-5 and TRBJ2-1; TCRdb indicates TRBD1, and absent DNA this call remains unverified. This CDR3 contains 14 residues. Germline CDR1 and CDR2: MNHEY and SVGAGI. CDR3 residues: CASSYRGRDREQFF.

The J gene is TRBJ1-2, the V gene TRBV6-1; without DNA, the TCRdb call of TRBD1 cannot be checked. Germline CDR1 and CDR2: MNHNS and SASEGT. The CDR3 has 15 residues. CDR3 in amino acids: CASKWGQAAIYGYTF.

This chain links TRBV2 with TRBJ2-2. There are 14 residues in the CDR3. Germline V gene data show CDR1 as SNHLY and CDR2 as FYNNEI. This CDR3 reads CASTVSGSTGELFF. Full variable domain (remainder filled in from reference TRBV2 and TRBJ2-2): EPEVTQTPSHQVTQMGQEVILRCVPISNHLYFYWYRQILGQKVEFLVSFYNNEISEKSEIFDDQFSVERPDGSNFTLKIRSTKLEDSAMYFCASTVSGSTGELFFGEGSRLTVL.

The rearrangement uses TRBV7-9 and TRBJ2-2; TCRdb picks TRBD1, but there is no DNA to check that call. CDR1 is SEHNR, CDR2 FQNEAQ, per germline (reference sequence). The CDR3 loop spans 16 amino acids. The CDR3 sequence is CASSGPGRTNTGELFF. The entire variable domain, with the rest obtained from reference TRBV7-9 and TRBJ2-2, is as follows: DTGVSQNPRHKITKRGQNVTFRCDPISEHNRLYWYRQTLGQGPEFLTYFQNEAQLEKSRLLSDRFSAERPKGSFSTLEIQRTEQGDSAMYLCASSGPGRTNTGELFFGEGSRLTVL.

CDR3 protein: CASSSLADIYNEQFF. This sequence joins TRBV5-6 and TRBJ2-1; the D gene TCRdb calls, TRBD2, cannot be checked with no DNA. Germline-derived CDR1 and CDR2 are SGHDT and YYEEEE. The CDR3 totals 15 residues. Full variable domain (rest looked up from reference TRBV5-6 and TRBJ2-1): DAGVTQSPTHLIKTRGQQVTLRCSPKSGHDTVSWYQQALGQGPQFIFQYYEEEERQRGNFPDRFSGHQFPNYSSELNVNALLLGDSALYLCASSSLADIYNEQFFGPGTRLTVL.

The chain joins TRBV11-2 to TRBJ2-2; TCRdb lists TRBD2, though no DNA is available to test this call. This CDR3 contains 16 residues. Germline V lookup: CDR1 SGHAT, CDR2 FQNNGV. The chain's CDR3 is CASSLGASQISGELFF.

V gene TRBV11-2 combines with J gene TRBJ1-4; TCRdb indicates TRBD1, and absent DNA this call remains unverified. Germline V gene lookup returns CDR1 SGHAT and CDR2 FQNNGV. The CDR3 totals 15 residues. CDR3 loop: CASRKRQGANEKLFF.

V and J are TRBV6-2 or TRBV6-3 and TRBJ2-1; without DNA, the TCRdb call of TRBD2 cannot be checked. The CDR3 consists of 14 residues. Germline V lookup: CDR1 MNHEY, CDR2 SVGEGT. CDR3 sequence reads: CASSYLTSGSEQFF.

The chain uses TRBV14 and TRBJ1-1. CDR3 size: 13 residues. In germline, CDR1 is SGHDN, CDR2 FVKESK. The CDR3 sequence: CASSQELRREAFF.

J is TRBJ1-2 and V is TRBV29-1. The CDR3 sequence is 12 residues long. The V gene's germline CDR1 is SQVTM and CDR2 ANQGSEA. The CDR3 loop reads CSVVRGYYGYTF.

This chain connects TRBV11-2 to TRBJ1-2; there is no DNA to check the TCRdb D call of TRBD1. The CDR3 is 15 amino acids. Germline V gives CDR1 SGHAT, CDR2 FQNNGV. The CDR3 here is CASSVNRGRDSGYTF.

The chain employs TRBV5-4 and TRBJ2-7; TCRdb indicates TRBD1, and absent DNA this call remains unverified. Germline CDR1 SGHNT, CDR2 YYREEE (reference sequence). The CDR3 consists of 12 residues. This chain's CDR3 is CASSVTGRGQYF.

This chain joins TRBV6-1 and TRBJ2-5; TCRdb names TRBD2, which stays unverified in the absence of DNA. Germline lookup yields CDR1 MNHNS and CDR2 SASEGT. The CDR3 contains 15 residues. The CDR3 reads CASRRTSGALKTQYF.

This chain links TRBV7-2 with TRBJ1-2; the D call of TRBD1 rests on TCRdb alone, since no DNA is present to check it. This CDR3 contains 16 residues. CDR1 and CDR2 (germline): SGHTA, FQGNSA. The CDR3: CASSIMGTGPFYGYTF.

This chain links TRBV5-1 with TRBJ2-3; TCRdb's D gene call, TRBD2, goes unchecked for lack of DNA. There are 17 residues in the CDR3. The germline gives CDR1 SGHRS, CDR2 YFSETQ. The CDR3 loop is CASSFGTSGGKTDTQYF.

This rearrangement joins TRBV3-1 to TRBJ2-5; TCRdb selects TRBD1, and the lack of DNA leaves this call unchecked. Germline loops: CDR1 LGHDT, CDR2 YNNKEL (reference sequence). This CDR3 is 15 amino acids long. The CDR3 protein is CASSLSARTQETQYF.

V gene TRBV6-1 combines with J gene TRBJ1-6; the TCRdb call, TRBD1, lacks DNA for checking. CDR1 and CDR2 from the germline V gene are MNHNS and SASEGT. This CDR3 has 15 residues. CDR3: CASRDKQGYIFPLHF.

V is TRBV7-9 and J is TRBJ2-1; TCRdb's D call of TRBD2 is untestable without DNA. The CDR3 is 16 amino acids. Germline loops: CDR1 SEHNR, CDR2 FQNEAQ (reference sequence). The CDR3 here is CASSLLTGTSWDEQFF. The whole variable domain, remainder taken from reference TRBV7-9 and TRBJ2-1, is DTGVSQNPRHKITKRGQNVTFRCDPISEHNRLYWYRQTLGQGPEFLTYFQNEAQLEKSRLLSDRFSAERPKGSFSTLEIQRTEQGDSAMYLCASSLLTGTSWDEQFFGPGTRLTVL.

The chain joins TRBV7-7 to TRBJ2-3; TCRdb's D call of TRBD1 is untestable without DNA. Germline CDR1 SSHAT, CDR2 FNYEAQ (reference sequence). The CDR3 length is 13 residues. The CDR3 here is CASSPDTQGTQYF. Variable domain in full (rest from reference TRBV7-7 and TRBJ2-3): GAGVSQSPRYKVTKRGQDVTLRCDPISSHATLYWYQQALGQGPEFLTYFNYEAQPDKSGLPSDRFSAERPEGSISTLTIQRTEQRDSAMYRCASSPDTQGTQYFGPGTRLTVL.

The CDR3 sequence: CASSPRGRGSGNTIYF. This rearrangement joins TRBV3-1 to TRBJ1-3; TCRdb returns TRBD1, unconfirmable since there is no DNA. Germline V gives CDR1 LGHDT, CDR2 YNNKEL (reference sequence). The CDR3 extends over 16 amino acids.